Listed here are 25 T cell receptor beta chains from one sample, sequenced in a study of shared clonotypes between healthy human individuals. Measured with immunoSEQ multiplex PCR; TCRdb has only the in-frame clones, and not every one. The table lists roughly 2,000,000 clones, over 85% of them singletons. CD45RO-negative, CCR7-positively selected cells formed the naive CD8 fraction, excluding terminally differentiated effector memory CD45RA+ cells. The sequencing input was naive CD8+ T cells sorted from blood. The receptor set was obtained from a man between 18 and 35 years old in good health.

This chain links TRBV6-5 with TRBJ1-1; a weak D match, TRBD1 (5 bases). CDR1 and CDR2 (germline): MNHEY, SVGAGI. V lost 2 bases and J 6 bases, leaving 16 bases between the germline ends. This CDR3 comprises 15 residues. The CDR3 DNA is TGTGCCAGCAGTTACATTGCAGGGTTAATGTCTGAAGCTTTCTTT. Amino acid sequence: CASSYIAGLMSEAFF.

This chain connects TRBV4-3 to TRBJ2-7; TRBD2 aligns across 9 bases. The ends lost 2 bases at V and 0 bases at J; junction bases unmatched: 8. Germline-derived CDR1 and CDR2 are LGHNA and YSLEER. There are 17 residues in the CDR3. The CDR3 nucleotides are TGCGCCAGCAGCCAAAGTGCGGGAGGGCCTAGCTCCTACGAGCAGTACTTC. Its translation is CASSQSAGGPSSYEQYF.

This rearrangement joins TRBV10-2 to TRBJ2-1; TRBD2 matches 13 bases. There are 19 residues in the CDR3. Looked up from germline, CDR1 is WSHSY and CDR2 is SAAADI. J gave up 6 bases and V 5 bases, and 16 bases lay outside the gene matches. CDR3 in amino acids: CASSYSALAGGGWANEQFF. CDR3 DNA: TGCGCCAGCAGTTACTCGGCACTAGCGGGAGGGGGTTGGGCCAATGAGCAGTTCTTC.

This sequence joins TRBV27 and TRBJ1-1; weak D call: TRBD1 (5 bases). The CDR3 is 13 residues long. The germline V and J ends were trimmed by 2 bases and 4 bases, with 8 bases remaining between them. The germline V gene encodes CDR1 MNHEY and CDR2 SMNVEV (reference sequence). The CDR3 spells CASSLDGGTEAFF. The DNA for the CDR3 is TGTGCCAGCAGTTTAGACGGGGGCACTGAAGCTTTCTTT.

The chain carries TRBV6-5 and TRBJ2-7; perhaps D is TRBD1 or TRBD2 (5 bases each). Per the germline V gene, CDR1 is MNHEY and CDR2 is SVGAGI. V was shortened by 4 bases and J by 4 bases, with 20 bases between the two germline ends. This CDR3 comprises 16 residues. The CDR3 protein is CASSFRGSADFYEQYF. The CDR3 region has the DNA TGTGCCAGCAGTTTCCGGGGCTCCGCAGACTTTTACGAGCAGTACTTC.

The V call is TRBV30, the J call TRBJ2-3; 7 bases are shared with TRBD2. The CDR3 loop spans 22 amino acids. J was trimmed by 2 bases and V by 0 bases; bases with no gene match: 26. CDR1 is GTSNPN, CDR2 SVGIG, per germline (reference sequence). The CDR3 is CAWSVLYPPGGGRASDTDTQYF. The CDR3 DNA is TGTGCCTGGAGTGTACTTTATCCCCCCGGGGGAGGGAGGGCCTCTGACACAGATACGCAGTATTTT.

The J gene is TRBJ2-5, the V gene TRBV5-4; 8 bases fit TRBD2. This CDR3 region has 15 residues. The V segment lost 5 bases and the J segment 5 bases; nucleotides outside the gene matches: 11. CDR1 and CDR2 from the germline V gene are SGHNT and YYREEE (reference sequence). The CDR3 coding sequence is TGTGCCAGCAGACTCCCGGGACTAGGAGAGGAGACCCAGTACTTC. Amino acid sequence: CASRLPGLGEETQYF.

The V and J genes are TRBV28 and TRBJ2-1; 8 nucleotides match TRBD2. V shed 3 bases, J shed 7 bases, and the junction held 5 bases outside the gene matches. Germline V lookup: CDR1 MDHEN, CDR2 SYDVKM. This CDR3 has 14 amino acids. DNA of the CDR3: TGTGCCAGCAGTTTGGGCGGGGGGACTAATGAGCAGTTCTTC. This sequence encodes CASSLGGGTNEQFF.

The chain recombines TRBV29-1 with TRBJ2-1; D remains ambiguous. Trimming pared 4 bases from V and 8 bases from J, leaving 9 bases between. The CDR3 has 11 amino acids. Per germline, CDR1 SQVTM and CDR2 ANQGSEA. DNA for the CDR3: TGCAGCGTTGTGCGAGGATATGAGCAGTTCTTC. Translation: CSVVRGYEQFF.

The V gene is TRBV5-1, the J gene TRBJ2-1; D remains ambiguous. Germline CDR1 is SGHRS and CDR2 is YFSETQ. CDR3 length: 13 amino acids. Trimming took 0 bases from V and 5 from J, leaving 6 bases between them. The CDR3 coding sequence is TGCGCCAGCAGCTTGGTCCCAAACAATGAGCAGTTCTTC. Translating gives CASSLVPNNEQFF.

V and J are TRBV9 and TRBJ2-7, with a weak D call TRBD1 (5 bases). The CDR3 runs to 13 residues. The germline V gene encodes CDR1 SGDLS and CDR2 YYNGEE. The V end was cut by 5 bases, the J end by 2 bases, with 11 bases between. This CDR3 reads CASSPGSPYEQYF. CDR3 in DNA: TGTGCCAGCAGTCCAGGGTCCCCCTACGAGCAGTACTTC.

This chain uses TRBV9 with TRBJ2-1, with D perhaps matching TRBD2 (5 bases). From germline, CDR1 is SGDLS and CDR2 YYNGEE. The CDR3 consists of 19 residues. Trimming took off 0 bases at V and 2 bases at J, with 21 bases between the two ends. The CDR3 nucleotides read TGTGCCAGCAGCGTAGGTGGGTACGGGGTCACCCTCACCTACAATGAGCAGTTCTTC. Protein product: CASSVGGYGVTLTYNEQFF.

The chain combines TRBV19 with TRBJ2-4, with D tentatively TRBD1 (5 bases). V lost 7 bases and J lost 2, with 9 bases in between. This CDR3 has 13 amino acids. From germline, CDR1 is LNHDA and CDR2 SQIVND (reference sequence). In DNA form, the CDR3 reads TGTGCCAGTACGGACATCCCCAAAAACATTCAGTACTTC. It specifies CASTDIPKNIQYF.

The rearrangement links TRBV9 to TRBJ1-4; no firm D call. V was clipped by 0 bases and J by 6 bases, with 9 bases between them. Germline CDR1 is SGDLS and CDR2 is YYNGEE. The CDR3 spans 14 residues. The CDR3 region is CASSVGGFDEKLFF. The CDR3 DNA sequence: TGTGCCAGCAGCGTAGGGGGTTTCGATGAAAAACTGTTTTTT. The variable domain in full, completed from reference TRBV9 and TRBJ1-4, reads DSGVTQTPKHLITATGQRVTLRCSPRSGDLSVYWYQQSLDQGLQFLIQYYNGEERAKGNILERFSAQQFPDLHSELNLSSLELGDSALYFCASSVGGFDEKLFFGSGTQLSVL.

The chain is built from TRBV5-5 and TRBJ2-7; tentatively, D is TRBD1 (5 bases). The CDR3 length is 14 residues. Germline CDR1 and CDR2: SGHKS and YYEKEE (reference sequence). The ends were cut back, 0 bases at V and 2 bases at J, with 9 bases in the middle. Here the CDR3 reads CASSLGQDTYEQYF. The CDR3 DNA reads as TGTGCCAGCAGCTTGGGGCAGGACACCTACGAGCAGTACTTC.

The gene calls are TRBV28 and TRBJ1-5; 8 nucleotides match TRBD1. The CDR3 covers 15 residues. Trimming removed 5 bases from V and 6 bases from J; junction bases left unmatched: 9. CDR1 and CDR2 from the germline V gene are MDHEN and SYDVKM. The CDR3 nucleotides read TGTGCCAGCAGTCCCGACAGGGGCTTTTTTCAGCCCCAGCATTTT. Protein product: CASSPDRGFFQPQHF.

This chain uses TRBV30 with TRBJ2-1, with D possibly called TRBD1 or TRBD2 (5 bases each). Trimming left V 4 bases short and J 2 bases short, with 12 bases between. The CDR3 consists of 14 residues. The germline CDR1 and CDR2 sequences are GTSNPN and SVGIG (reference sequence). CDR3 DNA: TGTGCCTGGAACCGGGACGGTGCCTACAATGAGCAGTTCTTC. Translating gives CAWNRDGAYNEQFF.

J is TRBJ2-5 and V is TRBV5-6; possible D gene TRBD1, 5 bases. This CDR3 is 16 amino acids long. V lost 0 bases and J 5 bases, leaving 17 bases between the germline ends. CDR1 and CDR2 from the germline V gene are SGHDT and YYEEEE. This CDR3 reads CASSLAFWGGGETQYF. DNA of the CDR3: TGTGCCAGCAGCTTGGCGTTTTGGGGCGGTGGGGAGACCCAGTACTTC.

This sequence joins TRBV7-2 and TRBJ2-7, with D uncertain. This CDR3 region has 12 residues. Trimming took off 5 bases at V and 0 bases at J, with 5 bases between the two ends. Germline-derived CDR1 and CDR2 are SGHTA and FQGNSA. CDR3 sequence reads: CASSGSSYEQYF. In nucleotides, the CDR3 is TGTGCCAGCAGCGGTAGCTCCTACGAGCAGTACTTC.

The chain links TRBV2 to TRBJ2-1; 13 nucleotides match TRBD2. Losses at the gene ends were 6 bases for V and 2 bases for J; bases not matched to a gene: 10. This CDR3 is 18 amino acids long. Germline-derived CDR1 and CDR2 are SNHLY and FYNNEI. DNA for the CDR3: TGTGCCAGCAGGGACGGACTAGCGGGGGAGTCAACCTACAATGAGCAGTTCTTC. The encoded protein is CASRDGLAGESTYNEQFF.

The CDR3 region is CASSLQAGGQETQYF. Written as DNA, the CDR3 is TGTGCCAGCAGCTTACAAGCGGGGGGACAAGAGACCCAGTACTTC. The chain carries TRBV7-9 and TRBJ2-5, with 9 bases identical to TRBD2. The V and J ends lost 2 bases and 2 bases, in that order; junction bases with no gene match: 3. Germline V CDR1 and CDR2: SEHNR, FQNEAQ (reference sequence). This CDR3 comprises 15 residues.

This rearrangement joins TRBV7-3 to TRBJ2-7, with 10 bases lining up with TRBD2. Per the germline V gene, CDR1 is SGHTA and CDR2 is FQGTGA. Unmatched junction bases numbered 7, after V lost 4 bases and J lost 4 bases. This CDR3 contains 15 residues. The CDR3 DNA reads as TGTGCCAGCAGCTCTAGCGGGGGCGCCGAATACGAGCAGTACTTC. Encoded protein: CASSSSGGAEYEQYF.

This clone was seen only once. The chain carries TRBV7-2 and TRBJ2-2; D gene ambiguous. V was cut by 6 bases and J by 0 bases, with 8 bases left in between. The CDR3 consists of 14 residues. Per the germline V gene, CDR1 is SGHTA and CDR2 is FQGNSA. The CDR3 loop reads CASSYSANTGELFF. In DNA, the CDR3 is TGTGCCAGCAGTTACAGCGCGAACACCGGGGAGCTGTTTTTT.

This rearrangement joins TRBV7-9 to TRBJ2-7; the match to TRBD1 covers 11 bases. Germline lookup yields CDR1 SEHNR and CDR2 FQNEAQ (reference sequence). V dropped 11 bases and J dropped 6; count of bases not matched to a gene: 6. The length of the CDR3 is 12 residues. The CDR3 sequence: CAGRTGGSEQYF. As DNA, the CDR3 is TGTGCCGGTCGGACAGGGGGCTCCGAGCAGTACTTC.

The J gene is TRBJ2-3, the V gene TRBV9; D is ambiguous. Looked up from germline, CDR1 is SGDLS and CDR2 is YYNGEE. V lost 0 bases and J lost 1, with 9 bases in between. This CDR3 is 15 amino acids long. The DNA of the CDR3 is TGTGCCAGCAGCGTAGCAGGTGTCCGCACAGATACGCAGTATTTT. As protein: CASSVAGVRTDTQYF. Drawing the rest from reference TRBV9 and TRBJ2-3, the complete variable domain is DSGVTQTPKHLITATGQRVTLRCSPRSGDLSVYWYQQSLDQGLQFLIQYYNGEERAKGNILERFSAQQFPDLHSELNLSSLELGDSALYFCASSVAGVRTDTQYFGPGTRLTVL.